These 13 T cell receptor beta chains were sequenced from one sample in a study of CD8+ T cells in alopecia areata. The treatment was: oral pan-JAK inhibitor, 5-10 mg twice daily. RNA was extracted and reverse transcribed into cDNA as the sequencing template. The repertoire was sequenced with immunoSEQ multiplex PCR; TCRdb's copy has only in-frame clones and lacks some. There are some 220,000 clones in the sample; under 60% occur only once, and roughly 1.6% lies in the top ten. This specimen consisted of CD4+ T cells sorted from blood, obtained at week 4, from a patient treated with tofacitinib. The source of these receptors is a human donor with alopecia areata.

The rearrangement links TRBV25-1 to TRBJ2-6; 9 positions match TRBD2. CDR3 length: 18 amino acids. CDR1 is MGHDK, CDR2 SYGVNS, per germline. The V gene end was trimmed by 5 bases and the J gene end by 0 bases; junction bases not matched to a gene: 8. CDR3 loop: CASSSTRGGHSGANVLTF. As DNA, the CDR3 is TGTGCCAGCAGTTCTACGCGGGGGGGCCACTCTGGGGCCAACGTCCTGACTTTC.

This chain joins TRBV5-1 and TRBJ2-3, with TRBD2 identical over 7 bases. This CDR3 region has 14 residues. Germline trimming cut 3 bases from V and 4 bases from J; bases unmatched to any gene: 5. CDR1 is SGHRS and CDR2 is YFSETQ in the germline V gene. CDR3 amino acids: CASSSGLVSDTQYF. Here the CDR3 DNA reads TGCGCCAGCAGCTCCGGACTAGTCTCAGATACGCAGTATTTT.

This clone has a handful of counts. The J gene is TRBJ2-6, the V gene TRBV7-3; 7 bases are a match to TRBD1. The V segment lost 4 bases and the J segment 2 bases; nucleotides outside the gene matches: 5. Germline V CDR1 and CDR2: SGHTA, FQGTGA. This CDR3 has 16 residues. The CDR3 nucleotides are TGTGCCAGCAGCTCACAGGGGACAACTGGGGCCAACGTCCTGACTTTC. It yields the protein CASSSQGTTGANVLTF.

This clone turned up a few times. The gene calls are TRBV5-1 and TRBJ2-1, with 8 bases aligning to TRBD1. Germline V CDR1 and CDR2: SGHRS, YFSETQ. Trimming removed 4 bases from V and 8 bases from J; junction bases left unmatched: 5. The CDR3 totals 13 residues. The CDR3 loop is CASSATGDHEQFF. For the CDR3, the DNA is TGCGCCAGCAGCGCGACAGGGGATCATGAGCAGTTCTTC.

This clone was seen a handful of times. V and J are TRBV14 and TRBJ2-2; 8 bases are a match to TRBD1. This CDR3 comprises 16 residues. V trimming: 1 base; J trimming: 5 bases; junction bases outside the gene matches: 6. Germline-derived CDR1 and CDR2 are SGHDN and FVKESK. The chain's CDR3 is CASSQVYDRGTGELFF. CDR3 DNA: TGTGCCAGCAGCCAAGTCTACGACAGGGGAACCGGGGAGCTGTTTTTT. Full variable domain (missing parts from reference TRBV14 and TRBJ2-2): EAGVTQFPSHSVIEKGQTVTLRCDPISGHDNLYWYRRVMGKEIKFLLHFVKESKQDESGMPNNRFLAERTGGTYSTLKVQPAELEDSGVYFCASSQVYDRGTGELFFGEGSRLTVL.

V usage is TRBV7-8 and J usage is TRBJ2-7; 7 nucleotides agree with TRBD1. CDR3 size: 14 residues. Germline V gene lookup returns CDR1 SGHVS and CDR2 FQNEAQ. The ends lost 3 bases at V and 0 bases at J; junction bases unmatched: 2. The CDR3 nucleotides read TGTGCCAGCAGCTTTGGGACAGACTCCTACGAGCAGTACTTC. Translation gives CASSFGTDSYEQYF.

V and J are TRBV7-2 and TRBJ2-1; D unclear. Germline CDR1 is SGHTA and CDR2 is FQGNSA. The V and J ends lost 1 base and 0 bases respectively, with 7 bases between them. The CDR3 spans 15 residues. In DNA, the CDR3 is TGTGCCAGCAGCTTAGAAGAGAGCTCCTACAATGAGCAGTTCTTC. This gives the protein CASSLEESSYNEQFF.

This clone showed up just a few times. The chain couples TRBV9 to TRBJ2-2, with D perhaps being TRBD1 or TRBD2 (5 bases each). This CDR3 has 17 residues. Germline V gene data show CDR1 as SGDLS and CDR2 as YYNGEE. V lost 0 bases and J 0 bases, leaving 12 bases between the germline ends. The CDR3 DNA reads TGTGCCAGCAGCGTAGGTGAGGGGAACGCGAACACCGGGGAGCTGTTTTTT. Amino acids: CASSVGEGNANTGELFF. Supplemented by reference TRBV9 and TRBJ2-2, the full variable domain reads DSGVTQTPKHLITATGQRVTLRCSPRSGDLSVYWYQQSLDQGLQFLIQYYNGEERAKGNILERFSAQQFPDLHSELNLSSLELGDSALYFCASSVGEGNANTGELFFGEGSRLTVL.

The CDR3 is CSVSSARGNEQFF. The DNA of the CDR3 is TGCAGCGTATCTTCCGCAAGAGGGAATGAGCAGTTCTTC. The J gene is TRBJ2-1, the V gene TRBV29-1; TRBD2 is a possible D gene (5 bases). CDR3 length: 13 residues. CDR1 SQVTM and CDR2 ANQGSEA come from the germline V gene. Trimming removed 6 bases from V and 7 bases from J, with 16 bases in between.

The chain has TRBV29-1 and TRBJ2-7, with 8 bases matching TRBD1. The trim removed 7 bases at V and 0 bases at J, leaving 2 bases unmatched. The CDR3 is 12 amino acids. From germline, CDR1 is SQVTM and CDR2 ANQGSEA. The DNA for the CDR3 is TGCAGCGCGGGACAGGCCTCCTACGAGCAGTACTTC. This translates into CSAGQASYEQYF.

The chain is built from TRBV5-6 and TRBJ1-1; no firm D call. The CDR3 sequence is 12 residues long. Germline V gene sequence: CDR1 SGHDT, CDR2 YYEEEE. V lost 0 bases to trimming and J lost 14 bases, with 14 bases between them. DNA of the CDR3: TGTGCCAGCAGCTTGGAGGATATCGGGCAGTTCTTT. As protein: CASSLEDIGQFF.

The genes are TRBV7-2 and TRBJ2-3; 15 bases match TRBD2. This CDR3 region has 15 residues. V trimming: 4 bases; J trimming: 4 bases; junction bases outside the gene matches: 0. Germline loops: CDR1 SGHTA, CDR2 FQGNSA. CDR3 loop: CASSWTSGGADTQYF. CDR3 in DNA: TGTGCCAGCAGCTGGACTAGCGGGGGGGCAGATACGCAGTATTTT. Drawing the rest from reference TRBV7-2 and TRBJ2-3, the complete variable domain is GAGVSQSPSNKVTEKGKDVELRCDPISGHTALYWYRQSLGQGLEFLIYFQGNSAPDKSGLPSDRFSAERTGGSVSTLTIQRTQQEDSAVYLCASSWTSGGADTQYFGPGTRLTVL.

This clone has a handful of counts. The CDR3 bases are TGTGCCAGCAGCCAAAGGGGCTCACAAGAGACCCAGTACTTC. This gives the protein CASSQRGSQETQYF. The chain is built from TRBV14 and TRBJ2-5; maybe TRBD1 (5 bases). The CDR3 is 14 residues long. V was cut by 2 bases and J by 2 bases, with 9 bases left in between. Per germline, CDR1 SGHDN and CDR2 FVKESK.